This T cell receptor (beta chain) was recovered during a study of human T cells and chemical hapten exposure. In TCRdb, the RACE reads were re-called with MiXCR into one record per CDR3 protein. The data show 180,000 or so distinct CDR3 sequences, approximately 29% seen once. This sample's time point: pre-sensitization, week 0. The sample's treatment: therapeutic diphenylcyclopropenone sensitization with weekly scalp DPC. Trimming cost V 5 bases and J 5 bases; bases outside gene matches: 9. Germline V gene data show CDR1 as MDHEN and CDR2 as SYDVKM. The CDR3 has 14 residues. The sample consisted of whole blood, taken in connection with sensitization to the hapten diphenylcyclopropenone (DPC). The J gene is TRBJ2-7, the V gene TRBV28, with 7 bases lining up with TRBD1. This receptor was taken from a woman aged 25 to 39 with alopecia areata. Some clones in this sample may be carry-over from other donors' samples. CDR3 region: CASSQIDRANEQYF. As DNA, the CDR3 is TGTGCCAGCAGTCAAATCGACAGGGCCAACGAGCAGTACTTC.